This T cell receptor (beta chain) was sequenced in a study of blood T cell repertoires in COVID-19. CDR1 MGHRA and CDR2 YSYEKL come from the germline V gene. The CDR3 sequence is 13 residues long. The germline V and J ends were trimmed by 0 bases and 5 bases, with 5 bases remaining between them. As regards this clone: This CDR3 is also generated by other DNA sequences in the sample.

The data were produced by immunoSEQ multiplex PCR, yet TCRdb's version contains in-frame clones alone and is incomplete. The sample holds under 300,000 clones, 89% seen once. This TCR was sampled from a woman aged 55-70 years who had recovered from COVID-19. This chain joins TRBV4-1 and TRBJ1-5; a weak D match, TRBD1 (5 bases). Sequencing input: PBMCs or T cells enriched from blood (not recorded which). The CDR3 nucleotides are TGCGCCAGCAGCCAAGACAGGGATCAGCCCCAGCATTTT. Translation: CASSQDRDQPQHF.